This T cell receptor (beta chain) was sequenced for a study of T cells after posttransplantation cyclophosphamide. The study's findings and limits: Recipient CMV seropositivity and CMV reactivation strongly tracked TRB clonality. Later blood repertoires were often dominated by clones from the donor CD8+ memory compartment. TRB overlap between skin or GI tissue T cells and blood was limited.

The CDR3 is made up of 12 amino acids. Per germline, CDR1 MNHEY and CDR2 SMNVEV (reference sequence). Trimming pared 2 bases from V and 7 bases from J, leaving 8 bases between. In regard to this clone: The antigen is undetermined.

Produced via immunoSEQ multiplex PCR; TCRdb's table is partial and in-frame only. The data show tens of thousands of clones, roughly 92% seen once. This related bone marrow graft donor gave peripheral blood on the day of marrow donation. The sequence came from a woman between 50 and 59 years old in good health and a related stem cell transplant donor. The rearrangement uses TRBV27 and TRBJ1-1; D is unclear. Sequenced input: PBMCs. The CDR3 DNA reads TGTGCCAGCAGTTTAATGGGAGGTGAAGCTTTCTTT. It encodes CASSLMGGEAFF.